A single sample gave rise to the 16 T cell receptor beta chains below, sequenced in a study of cytomegalovirus exposure and HLA in healthy donors. Here immunoSEQ multiplex PCR was the method, and the copy in TCRdb shows in-frame clones only, minus some. The data hold some 170,000 clones, with about 89% observed a single time. Source material: PBMCs. These receptors were collected from a man aged 18 to 30 in good health and CMV-seropositive.

The chain combines TRBV25-1 with TRBJ2-2; D may be TRBD2 (5 bases). Trimming took 7 bases from V and 2 from J, leaving 11 bases between them. Germline loops: CDR1 MGHDK, CDR2 SYGVNS. The CDR3 is made up of 14 amino acids. CDR3 sequence: CASNAGINTGELFF. DNA for the CDR3: TGTGCCAGCAATGCCGGGATAAACACCGGGGAGCTGTTTTTT.

The gene calls are TRBV18 and TRBJ1-3, with a tentative D call TRBD1 (5 bases). CDR3 size: 16 residues. Trimming removed 2 bases at V and 0 bases at J, with 11 bases between. Germline V CDR1 and CDR2: KGHSH, LQKENI. CDR3 sequence: CASSPGRDASGNTIYF. CDR3 DNA: TGTGCCAGCTCACCAGGGAGGGACGCCTCTGGAAACACCATATATTTT.

This chain's CDR3 is CASSVGQSAYEQYF. The CDR3 region has the DNA TGTGCCAGTAGTGTGGGACAGTCCGCCTACGAGCAGTACTTC. The V call is TRBV19, the J call TRBJ2-7; 7 bases match TRBD1. Germline V gene data show CDR1 as LNHDA and CDR2 as SQIVND (reference sequence). The CDR3 loop spans 14 amino acids. After removal of 5 bases from V and 2 bases from J, the junction contained 6 bases not matched to a gene.

The rearrangement joins TRBV15 to TRBJ2-1, with 8 bases that match TRBD1. Germline V gene sequence: CDR1 LNHNV, CDR2 YYDKDF (reference sequence). The CDR3 has 15 amino acids. The V gene end was trimmed by 7 bases and the J gene end by 4 bases; junction bases not matched to a gene: 9. DNA for the CDR3: TGTGCCACCAATCGACAGGGGATTCCTTACAATGAGCAGTTCTTC. It codes for CATNRQGIPYNEQFF. The variable domain in full, with the rest retrieved from reference TRBV15 and TRBJ2-1, is DAMVIQNPRYQVTQFGKPVTLSCSQTLNHNVMYWYQQKSSQAPKLLFHYYDKDFNNEADTPDNFQSRRPNTSFCFLDIRSPGLGDTAMYLCATNRQGIPYNEQFFGPGTRLTVL.

CDR3 sequence: CATSGLRINQPQHF. The DNA of the CDR3 is TGTGCCACCTCGGGACTCCGGATCAATCAGCCCCAGCATTTT. The chain couples TRBV19 to TRBJ1-5, with a weak D call TRBD1 (5 bases). Trimming pared 10 bases from V and 3 bases from J, leaving 16 bases between. There are 14 residues in the CDR3. CDR1 and CDR2 (germline): LNHDA, SQIVND (reference sequence). The full variable domain, with the rest looked up from reference TRBV19 and TRBJ1-5, is DGGITQSPKYLFRKEGQNVTLSCEQNLNHDAMYWYRQDPGQGLRLIYYSQIVNDFQKGDIAEGYSVSREKKESFPLTVTSAQKNPTAFYLCATSGLRINQPQHFGDGTRLSIL.

The V gene is TRBV4-3, the J gene TRBJ1-2; 9 bases align to TRBD1. Germline V gene sequence: CDR1 LGHNA, CDR2 YSLEER. V dropped 1 base and J dropped 8; count of bases not matched to a gene: 5. The CDR3 runs to 14 residues. The CDR3 region is CASSQAQGARGYTF. The CDR3 bases are TGCGCCAGCAGCCAAGCACAGGGGGCTCGAGGCTACACCTTC.

This sequence joins TRBV7-9 and TRBJ2-7; 7 bases are a match to TRBD2. The CDR3 is 13 amino acids. Unmatched junction bases numbered 4, after V lost 5 bases and J lost 3 bases. CDR1 is SEHNR, CDR2 FQNEAQ, per germline (reference sequence). The CDR3 DNA sequence: TGTGCCAGCAGCCCCCTAGCGGACTACGAGCAGTACTTC. It is translated as CASSPLADYEQYF.

This chain uses TRBV7-5 with TRBJ1-5; the table gives TRBD1 as D, unverified against the DNA. TRBV7-5 represents a pseudogene. The CDR3 runs to 18 residues. Written as DNA, the CDR3 is TGTGCCAGAAGCTGGCTGGACAGGGGGCGCGTGAAGAGTCAGCCCCAGCATTTT. Amino acids: CARSWLDRGRVKSQPQHF.

V is TRBV13 and J is TRBJ1-1; D is ambiguous. The CDR3 length is 13 residues. The V gene lost 0 bases and the J gene lost 4 bases, with 6 bases spanning the gap. Per germline, CDR1 PRHDT and CDR2 FYEKMQ (reference sequence). CDR3: CASSLGLSTEAFF. The CDR3 nucleotides are TGTGCCAGCAGCTTAGGGTTGAGCACTGAAGCTTTCTTT.

This chain uses TRBV6-6 with TRBJ1-1; 9 positions match TRBD1. CDR1 is MNHNY, CDR2 SVGAGI, per germline (reference sequence). This CDR3 is built from 16 residues. The V gene end was trimmed by 5 bases and the J gene end by 3 bases; junction bases not matched to a gene: 10. The CDR3 DNA is TGTGCCAGCAGTCATGGGACAGGGCGGGTGTACACTGAAGCTTTCTTT. Amino acid sequence: CASSHGTGRVYTEAFF.

The chain uses TRBV15 and TRBJ1-2; D gene unclear. Germline values: CDR1 LNHNV, CDR2 YYDKDF (reference sequence). The CDR3 extends over 15 amino acids. With 0 bases removed from V and 1 base from J, the gap between germline ends came to 9 bases. CDR3 loop: CATSRDLGDNYGYTF. In DNA, the CDR3 is TGTGCCACCAGCAGAGATCTGGGAGATAACTATGGCTACACCTTC. The whole variable domain, filled in from reference TRBV15 and TRBJ1-2, reads DAMVIQNPRYQVTQFGKPVTLSCSQTLNHNVMYWYQQKSSQAPKLLFHYYDKDFNNEADTPDNFQSRRPNTSFCFLDIRSPGLGDTAMYLCATSRDLGDNYGYTFGSGTRLTVV.

The CDR3 DNA follows: TGCGCCAGCAGCCAAGAAAGATCGAGCTCCTACGAGCAGTACTTC. Amino acid sequence: CASSQERSSSYEQYF. The J gene is TRBJ2-7, the V gene TRBV4-1; D is unresolved. The germline V and J ends were trimmed by 0 bases and 0 bases, with 9 bases remaining between them. Germline V gene data show CDR1 as MGHRA and CDR2 as YSYEKL. The CDR3 has 15 amino acids.

In this sample, this clone turned up once. The chain uses TRBV6-6 and TRBJ2-7; tentative D call: TRBD2 (6 bases). Between the trimmed V and J ends, which lost 11 bases and 0 bases, there was a span of 14 bases. In germline, CDR1 is MNHNY, CDR2 SVGAGI (reference sequence). This CDR3 contains 13 residues. The CDR3 sequence is CAVHRESSYEQYF. The DNA for the CDR3 is TGTGCCGTCCACCGGGAGAGCTCCTACGAGCAGTACTTC.

V and J are TRBV5-6 and TRBJ1-2, with 8 bases that match TRBD1. The V gene end was trimmed by 7 bases and the J gene end by 4 bases; junction bases not matched to a gene: 12. CDR1 is SGHDT and CDR2 is YYEEEE in the germline V gene. There are 15 residues in the CDR3. The CDR3 sequence is CASWGIRDRSYGYTF. For the CDR3, the DNA is TGTGCCAGCTGGGGTATCCGGGACAGGTCCTATGGCTACACCTTC.

The chain has TRBV2 and TRBJ2-7; no definite D call. Germline V gene lookup returns CDR1 SNHLY and CDR2 FYNNEI. This CDR3 is built from 12 residues. Trimming left V 5 bases short and J 4 bases short, with 9 bases between. For the CDR3, the DNA is TGTGCCAGCAGTTACGCGAATTACGAGCAGTACTTC. Protein product: CASSYANYEQYF.

This clone showed up just a few times. The chain carries TRBV27 and TRBJ1-5; D possibly corresponds to TRBD1 (6 bases). The V and J ends lost 8 bases and 4 bases respectively, with 9 bases between them. The germline V gene has CDR1 MNHEY and CDR2 SMNVEV (reference sequence). This CDR3 contains 12 residues. CDR3 region: CASRTGNQPQHF. The CDR3 DNA follows: TGTGCCAGCCGTACAGGGAATCAGCCCCAGCATTTT.